This T cell receptor beta chain was observed in a study of cytomegalovirus exposure and HLA in healthy donors. Study outcomes and limitations: With later analysis, a missense DCLRE1C variant became linked to TCR beta V- and J-gene trimming. Researchers catalogued roughly 150 TCR beta chains as cytomegalovirus-associated. Most likely, a cluster of highly shared sequence variants arose as a sequencing artifact.

Researchers ran the PCR with 60 Vbeta and 13 Jbeta primers. Authors' data handling: Later work found approximately 87 million unique TCR beta chains, with 9.5 million to 14 million shared. Libraries were prepared by immunoSEQ multiplex PCR; TCRdb keeps only in-frame clonotypes and omits some of them. V, J and clone size were drawn from that table, and D and trimming were deduced from the DNA. The table shows under 150,000 clones, with approximately 68% occurring only once. This clone has ten or more counts. The antigen is undetermined. The CDR3 sequence is 18 residues long. The germline V gene encodes CDR1 WNHNN and CDR2 SYGVQD (reference sequence). V trimming: 0 bases; J trimming: 2 bases; junction bases outside the gene matches: 8.

The sample taken for sequencing was PBMCs. This receptor was obtained from a man aged 60 to 75 in good health and CMV-seronegative. The genes are TRBV10-1 and TRBJ1-3; 9 bases line up with TRBD1. In DNA, the CDR3 is TGCGCCAGCAGTGAGTCCGTTGGACAGGGGTTCGCTGGAAACACCATATATTTT. Amino acids: CASSESVGQGFAGNTIYF.